This T cell receptor beta chain stems from a study of blood T cell repertoires in COVID-19. Looking at the study overall: Sample material is recorded as cDNA or gDNA derived from T cells, B-cell-depleted T cells, or PBMCs.

CDR3 size: 15 residues. The V end lost 0 bases, the J end lost 2 bases, and 11 bases lay between the germline ends. Germline CDR1 and CDR2: LGHDT and YNNKEL (reference sequence). Original processing methods: Amplification from reference gene primers served as the basis for estimated nucleated cell counts. Generated by immunoSEQ multiplex PCR, the TCRdb table keeps only in-frame clones and is missing some. For V, J and clone size, that table is used; D and trimming come from the DNA. This table has approximately 240,000 clones, approximately 82% appearing once. This chain uses TRBV3-1 (or the pseudogene TRBV3-2) with TRBJ2-7, with a tentative D call TRBD1 (6 bases). This sequence was found in a woman between 40 and 55 years old who had recovered from COVID-19. Sequenced: peripheral blood. This chain's CDR3 is CASSQDVQGPYEQYF. CDR3 coding DNA: TGTGCCAGCAGCCAAGATGTACAGGGCCCCTACGAGCAGTACTTC.